The next 2 T cell receptor beta chains were all read from a single sample in a study of T cell repertoires in cytomegalovirus infection. No antigen is known for these receptors. Via MiXCR, TCRdb re-called the reads, giving one row per CDR3 protein. The profile shows roughly 310,000 distinct CDR3 sequences, 25% to 35% of them singletons. Sequencing used cultured PBMCs, obtained from culture after CMV antigen stimulation. Source of these receptors: a human donor in good health (CMV status not recorded). Some clones in this sample may be carry-over from other donors' samples.

This clonotype came up a few times. The CDR3 loop is CASTKMGGVDNEQFF. CDR3 nucleotides: TGTGCCAGCACTAAAATGGGGGGAGTGGACAATGAGCAGTTCTTC. The V call is TRBV7-6, the J call TRBJ2-1, with D perhaps matching TRBD2 (6 bases). The CDR3 spans 15 residues. CDR1 SGHVS and CDR2 FNYEAQ come from the germline V gene. V lost 7 bases and J 5 bases, leaving 18 bases between the germline ends.

V usage is TRBV2 and J usage is TRBJ2-5; 14 bases fit TRBD2. This CDR3 contains 14 residues. Germline V gives CDR1 SNHLY, CDR2 FYNNEI. V was pared by 10 bases and J by 7 bases, with 8 bases of the junction left unmatched. In DNA form, the CDR3 reads TGTGCCACCAGACTAGCGGGAGGGCCCGCGACCCAGTACTTC. It yields the protein CATRLAGGPATQYF.